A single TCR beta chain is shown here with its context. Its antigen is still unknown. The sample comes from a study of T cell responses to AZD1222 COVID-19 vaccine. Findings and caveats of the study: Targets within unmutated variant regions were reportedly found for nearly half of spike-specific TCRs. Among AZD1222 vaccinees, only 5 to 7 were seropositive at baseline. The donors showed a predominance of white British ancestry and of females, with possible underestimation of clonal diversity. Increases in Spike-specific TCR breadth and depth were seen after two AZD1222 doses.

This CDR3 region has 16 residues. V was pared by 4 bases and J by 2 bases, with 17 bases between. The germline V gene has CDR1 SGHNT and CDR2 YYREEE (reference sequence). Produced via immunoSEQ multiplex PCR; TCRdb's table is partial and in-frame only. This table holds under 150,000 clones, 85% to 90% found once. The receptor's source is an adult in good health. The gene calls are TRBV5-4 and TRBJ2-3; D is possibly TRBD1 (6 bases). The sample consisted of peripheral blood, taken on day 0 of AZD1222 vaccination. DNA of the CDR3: TGTGCCAGCAGCGGATTGACAGGCTACGCCACAGATACGCAGTATTTT. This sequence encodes CASSGLTGYATDTQYF.